Described below is a single T cell receptor beta chain sequence and its context. This CDR3 contains 15 residues. V shed 4 bases and J shed 2 bases, with 13 bases lying between them. Germline CDR1 and CDR2: SGHTA and FQGTGA. cDNA came from approximately 0.5 to 1 ug RNA primed by random hexamers. Via MiXCR, TCRdb re-called the immunoSEQ multiplex PCR reads, giving one row per CDR3 protein. This table has tens of thousands of distinct CDR3 sequences, 93% appearing once. This entry belongs to a study of CD8 T cells in Susac syndrome. The TCR originated in a human donor with Susac syndrome. The sequenced sample was CD4+ T cells from PBMCs. The chain recombines TRBV7-3 with TRBJ2-3; weak D call: TRBD1 (6 bases). The DNA for the CDR3 is TGTGCCAGCAGCTCCCACCGGGACACCACAGATACGCAGTATTTT. It is translated as CASSSHRDTTDTQYF.